A single sample gave rise to the 8 T cell receptor beta chains below, sequenced in a study of glioma-infiltrating T cells. Amplification of TCR alpha and beta CDR3 regions from RNA used iRepertoire nested multiplex PCR. TCRdb reprocessed the multiplex PCR reads with MiXCR, giving one entry per CDR3 protein. Counted here are 100,000 to 150,000 distinct CDR3 sequences, 24% occurring once; the ten biggest clones make up 25% to 30%. Input material: glioma tissue, nonneoplastic brain tissue, or PBMCs (not recorded which). These receptors were collected from a human donor with low-grade glioma or glioblastoma, undergoing nonglioma brain surgery, or in good health (not recorded which).

Ten or more counts support this clonotype. This chain joins TRBV6-6 and TRBJ2-1, with D possibly TRBD2 on 6 matching bases. Looked up from germline, CDR1 is MNHNY and CDR2 is SVGAGI (reference sequence). The CDR3 length is 14 residues. The ends were cut back, 2 bases at V and 5 bases at J, with 10 bases in the middle. The CDR3 DNA sequence: TGTGCCAGCAGTTACGCCGGGAGAAACAATGAGCAGTTCTTC. Translated, it gives CASSYAGRNNEQFF.

As to this clonotype: A read error is possible here, since a much larger clone lies one base away. The CDR3 DNA sequence: TGTGCCAGCAGACGACTAGCGGTGGGGAAAGATACGCAGTATTTT. It encodes CASRRLAVGKDTQYF. The chain uses TRBV27 and TRBJ2-3; 9 bases are a match to TRBD2. The germline gives CDR1 MNHEY, CDR2 SMNVEV (reference sequence). Trimming removed 6 bases from V and 5 bases from J; junction bases left unmatched: 9. The CDR3 is 15 residues long.

Comment on this clonotype: This clone may be a read error of a much larger clone one base away. This chain uses TRBV27 with TRBJ1-1, with D possibly matching TRBD1 (5 bases). The CDR3 extends over 12 amino acids. Germline V gene data show CDR1 as MNHEY and CDR2 as SMNVEV (reference sequence). The CDR3 region has the DNA TGTGCCAGCAGCCCCGGGGGGTATGAAGCTTACTTT. Amino acids: CASSPGGYEAYF.

This clonotype was seen a few times. The chain couples TRBV11-2 to TRBJ1-2; D gene unclear. Trimming removed 1 base from V and 0 bases from J, with 6 bases in between. Germline CDR1 and CDR2: SGHAT and FQNNGV. CDR3 length: 14 residues. The chain's CDR3 is CASSLGTTNYGYTF. CDR3 sequence (DNA): TGTGCCAGCAGCTTAGGCACGACTAACTATGGCTACACCTTC. Full variable domain (remainder filled in from reference TRBV11-2 and TRBJ1-2): EAGVAQSPRYKIIEKRQSVAFWCNPISGHATLYWYQQILGQGPKLLIQFQNNGVVDDSQLPKDRFSAERLKGVDSTLKIQPAKLEDSAVYLCASSLGTTNYGYTFGSGTRLTVV.

This clonotype was counted a few times. V is TRBV5-4 and J is TRBJ2-1; tentatively, D is TRBD2 (5 bases). The CDR3 has 17 amino acids. V was clipped by 0 bases and J by 3 bases, with 16 bases between them. CDR1 is SGHNT, CDR2 YYREEE, per germline (reference sequence). CDR3 coding DNA: TGTGCCAGCAGCTTGGACGGTCGGACTGCATTCTACAATGAGCAGTTCTTC. Its translation: CASSLDGRTAFYNEQFF.

The sample holds a few counts of this clonotype. V usage is TRBV11-3 and J usage is TRBJ1-1; TRBD1 matches 9 bases. The junction had 4 bases not matched to a gene; V was cut back by 0 bases and J by 5 bases. The CDR3 has 15 residues. Germline V CDR1 and CDR2: SGHNT, YENEEA. The CDR3 sequence: CASSLDGTGRTEAFF. The CDR3, as DNA: TGTGCCAGCAGCTTAGACGGGACAGGGAGGACTGAAGCTTTCTTT.

As concerns this clonotype: This may be a read error, as it is one base from a much larger clone. The rearrangement links TRBV4-1 to TRBJ2-5; D may be TRBD1 (5 bases). The CDR3 runs 13 residues. The germline CDR1 and CDR2 sequences are MGHRA and YSYEKL. Trimming left V 2 bases short and J 9 bases short, with 13 bases between. The CDR3 DNA reads as TGCGCCAGCAGCCAATGGGGCTCCGAGGCCCAGTACTTC. Translation: CASSQWGSEAQYF.

This clonotype appeared many times. The J gene is TRBJ2-1, the V gene TRBV6-1; the D is unclear. This CDR3 contains 12 residues. Germline CDR1 and CDR2: MNHNS and SASEGT. Deletions cut 8 bases from V and 6 bases from J, with 11 bases between. The CDR3 DNA reads TGTGCCAGCGGCATTACCATCAATGAGCAGTTCTTC. Protein sequence: CASGITINEQFF.